These 14 T cell receptor beta chains share one sample of origin, sequenced in a study of T-cell reconstitution after alpha-beta-depleted transplantation in children. A library of TCRbeta sequences, prepared with unique molecular identifiers, was generated. A single record per CDR3 protein comes from TCRdb applying MiXCR to the PCR reads. The sample shows 55,000 to 85,000 distinct CDR3 sequences, under 13% of them seen only once. The sample consisted of PBMCs, taken before TCRalphabeta/CD19-depleted stem cell transplant. The receptors were sampled from a boy between 10 and 17 years old with acute myeloid leukemia, due to receive a stem cell transplant.

This clonotype was observed many times. The chain recombines TRBV7-2 with TRBJ2-7; 10 bases map to TRBD2. The CDR3 sequence is 15 residues long. V lost 1 base to trimming and J lost 3 bases; unmatched junction nucleotides: 3. Germline V gene sequence: CDR1 SGHTA, CDR2 FQGNSA. DNA of the CDR3: TGTGCCAGCAGCTTAGAGGCTAGCGGGAGCTACGAGCAGTACTTC. Its translation is CASSLEASGSYEQYF.

This clonotype was found many times. The rearrangement links TRBV5-1 to TRBJ2-3, with a tentative D call TRBD2 (6 bases). The germline V and J ends were trimmed by 2 bases and 1 base, with 23 bases remaining between them. Germline assignment: CDR1 SGHRS and CDR2 YFSETQ. This CDR3 spans 19 amino acids. CDR3 residues: CASSFGLFSTGGRTDTQYF. The CDR3 DNA reads TGCGCCAGCAGCTTTGGGCTATTTTCTACTGGAGGGCGCACAGATACGCAGTATTTT.

Ten or more counts support this clonotype. The chain combines TRBV7-2 with TRBJ2-5; D may be TRBD1 or TRBD2 (5 bases each). The germline V gene encodes CDR1 SGHTA and CDR2 FQGNSA. This CDR3 is built from 15 residues. V was cut by 7 bases and J by 6 bases, with 21 bases left in between. The CDR3 loop is CASNSGTRGLKTQYF. DNA for the CDR3: TGTGCCAGCAATTCCGGGACCCGCGGATTAAAGACCCAGTACTTC.

For this clonotype: A much larger clone lies one base from this, so it may be a read error. The rearrangement uses TRBV5-1 and TRBJ2-2; TRBD2 is a possible D gene (5 bases). Looked up from germline, CDR1 is SGHRS and CDR2 is YFSETQ. This CDR3 spans 16 amino acids. In DNA form, the CDR3 reads TGCGCCAGCAGCCGGATGGTATTGGGTAACAACGGGGAGCTGTATTTT. It codes for CASSRMVLGNNGELYF.

This clonotype was found many times. The genes are TRBV19 and TRBJ2-1, with a possible D match to TRBD2 (6 bases). The V gene's germline CDR1 is LNHDA and CDR2 SQIVND (reference sequence). The CDR3 runs to 14 residues. V gave up 3 bases and J gave up 9 bases, with 15 bases separating them. CDR3 DNA: TGTGCCAGTAGTATCGCGGGGCGCCGTGGTGAGCAGTTCTTC. Its protein product is CASSIAGRRGEQFF.

This clonotype has just one count. A read error may be the cause here, since a much bigger clone is one base away. The chain uses TRBV7-8 and TRBJ2-7, with D possibly matching TRBD1 (7 bases). Germline V gene sequence: CDR1 SGHVS, CDR2 FQNEAQ. V was trimmed by 0 bases and J by 6 bases, leaving 15 bases between them. There are 15 residues in the CDR3. The CDR3 coding sequence is TGTGCCAGCAGCTTAGCCGGGACAGCGGGCATCGAGCAGTACTTC. Residues: CASSLAGTAGIEQYF.

This clonotype was observed at least ten times. This sequence joins TRBV7-9 and TRBJ1-6; 8 bases map to TRBD1. The CDR3 covers 15 residues. Germline CDR1 is SEHNR and CDR2 is FQNEAQ (reference sequence). V dropped 5 bases and J dropped 11; count of bases not matched to a gene: 11. CDR3 in amino acids: CASSLPRGRAAPLHF. The DNA of the CDR3 is TGTGCCAGCAGCCTCCCCAGGGGGCGCGCAGCACCCCTCCACTTT.

In this sample, this clonotype turned up many times. The chain is built from TRBV29-1 and TRBJ1-1, with D uncertain. Germline values: CDR1 SQVTM, CDR2 ANQGSEA. Between the trimmed V and J ends, which lost 7 bases and 0 bases, there was a span of 15 bases. The CDR3 consists of 14 residues. The DNA of the CDR3 is TGCAGCGCTCACCGGACGCCAATGAACACTGAAGCTTTCTTT. This gives the protein CSAHRTPMNTEAFF.

This clonotype has a count of ten or more. V gene TRBV15 combines with J gene TRBJ1-6; 7 bases match TRBD1. Germline CDR1 is LNHNV and CDR2 is YYDKDF (reference sequence). The CDR3 totals 15 residues. Germline trimming cut 5 bases from V and 7 bases from J; bases unmatched to any gene: 8. The CDR3 here is CATSPGGNVNSPLHF. CDR3 DNA sequence: TGTGCCACCAGCCCAGGGGGTAATGTCAATTCACCCCTCCACTTT.

This clonotype was picked up many times. The genes are TRBV5-1 and TRBJ2-2; 9 bases are a match to TRBD2. The CDR3 loop spans 18 amino acids. Germline CDR1 and CDR2: SGHRS and YFSETQ. The V and J ends lost 0 bases and 5 bases, in that order; junction bases with no gene match: 11. The CDR3 is CASSLASSRGGPTGELFF. CDR3 nucleotide sequence: TGCGCCAGCAGCTTGGCCTCCTCGCGGGGGGGCCCGACCGGGGAGCTGTTTTTT.

This clonotype came up many times. J is TRBJ2-5 and V is TRBV7-2; unclear D gene. V lost 4 bases to trimming and J lost 4 bases, with 4 bases between them. The CDR3 covers 11 residues. Germline-derived CDR1 and CDR2 are SGHTA and FQGNSA. CDR3 region: CASSWLETQYF. In nucleotides, the CDR3 is TGTGCCAGCAGCTGGCTAGAGACCCAGTACTTC.

This clonotype was recorded many times. The J gene is TRBJ2-7, the V gene TRBV20-1; no definite D call. V was clipped by 1 base and J by 5 bases, with 9 bases between them. Germline CDR1 reads DFQATT; CDR2 reads SNEGSKA (reference sequence). This CDR3 region has 12 residues. The CDR3 nucleotides read TGCAGTGCTAGAGTTCAGAACGACGAGCAGTACTTC. Protein sequence: CSARVQNDEQYF.

This clonotype was recorded many times. The chain recombines TRBV7-9 with TRBJ2-7; D is undetermined. CDR1 is SEHNR, CDR2 FQNEAQ, per germline (reference sequence). With 0 bases removed from V and 3 bases from J, the gap between germline ends came to 6 bases. The CDR3 spans 13 residues. This CDR3 reads CASSLAAIYEQYF. Here the CDR3 DNA reads TGTGCCAGCAGCTTAGCCGCGATCTACGAGCAGTACTTC.

This clonotype was seen repeatedly, ten times or more. The CDR3 spells CASSYTWAEQYF. The CDR3 bases are TGTGCCAGCAGTTACACGTGGGCCGAGCAGTATTTT. The chain carries TRBV6-2 or TRBV6-3 and TRBJ2-3; D is undetermined. The CDR3 spans 12 residues. The germline V and J ends were trimmed by 2 bases and 11 bases, with 11 bases remaining between them. Germline assignment: CDR1 MNHEY and CDR2 SVGEGT.